The 28 T cell receptor beta chains given below trace back to one sample, sequenced in a study of T cell responses to AZD1222 COVID-19 vaccine. Repertoires were generated with immunoSEQ multiplex PCR, while TCRdb's copy carries only in-frame clones and drops some. The table has approximately 50,000 clones, 75% to 90% seen once. Sequenced material: peripheral blood, taken on day 0 of AZD1222 vaccination. Every receptor here comes from an adult in good health.

The CDR3 DNA reads as TGTGCCAGCAGCTCATGGGACAGGGGAGATGAGCAGTACTTC. Its translation is CASSSWDRGDEQYF. The chain links TRBV7-8 to TRBJ2-7, with 10 bases that match TRBD1. Germline V gene sequence: CDR1 SGHVS, CDR2 FQNEAQ. This CDR3 is 14 amino acids long. The trim removed 4 bases at V and 7 bases at J, leaving 7 bases unmatched.

The chain is built from TRBV2 and TRBJ1-6; TRBD1 might be the D (6 bases). This CDR3 has 13 residues. The ends were cut back, 8 bases at V and 5 bases at J, with 10 bases in the middle. Germline lookup yields CDR1 SNHLY and CDR2 FYNNEI. CDR3 nucleotide sequence: TGTGCCAGCCAGGACAGTAATAATTCACCCCTCCACTTT. Protein sequence: CASQDSNNSPLHF.

The genes are TRBV4-3 and TRBJ2-6; D is undetermined. The V and J ends lost 2 bases and 0 bases respectively, with 5 bases between them. Germline CDR1 and CDR2: LGHNA and YSLEER. CDR3 size: 15 residues. This CDR3 is CASSQQVSGANVLTF. CDR3 nucleotides: TGCGCCAGCAGCCAACAGGTCTCTGGGGCCAACGTCCTGACTTTC.

The chain joins TRBV18 to TRBJ2-7; 9 bases align to TRBD2. Germline V gives CDR1 KGHSH, CDR2 LQKENI. Trimming took 3 bases from V and 2 from J; bases not matched to a gene: 2. The CDR3 totals 14 residues. This chain's CDR3 is CASSPSGRTYEQYF. CDR3 in DNA: TGTGCCAGCTCACCTAGCGGGAGAACCTACGAGCAGTACTTC.

V is TRBV3-1 (or the pseudogene TRBV3-2) and J is TRBJ1-2; D unclear. V was cut by 4 bases and J by 1 base, with 7 bases left in between. The CDR3 is made up of 13 amino acids. Germline CDR1 is LGHDT and CDR2 is YNNKEL (reference sequence). CDR3 loop: CASSPQNNYGYTF. The DNA of the CDR3 is TGTGCCAGCAGCCCGCAGAATAACTATGGCTACACCTTC.

The V and J genes are TRBV29-1 and TRBJ2-1; no clear D. This CDR3 spans 15 amino acids. CDR1 and CDR2 from the germline V gene are SQVTM and ANQGSEA. Trimming took 5 bases from V and 4 from J, leaving 18 bases between them. The CDR3 loop is CSVWLGLERYNEQFF. The CDR3 DNA follows: TGCAGCGTTTGGTTGGGGTTAGAGCGTTACAATGAGCAGTTCTTC.

The chain couples TRBV11-1 to TRBJ2-7, with 11 bases lining up with TRBD1. CDR3 length equals 14 residues. CDR1 is SGHAT and CDR2 is FQDESV in the germline V gene (reference sequence). V lost 3 bases, J lost 6 bases, and 4 bases stayed unmatched. For the CDR3, the DNA is TGTGCCAGCAGCTTCTCCGGGACAGGGGGCGAGCAGTACTTC. It translates to CASSFSGTGGEQYF.

The gene calls are TRBV4-3 and TRBJ1-2; no firm D call. V lost 0 bases and J 7 bases, leaving 9 bases between the germline ends. CDR1 is LGHNA, CDR2 YSLEER, per germline. The CDR3 extends over 13 amino acids. The chain's CDR3 is CASSQEWYGGYTF. The CDR3 DNA reads as TGCGCCAGCAGCCAAGAGTGGTATGGTGGCTACACCTTC.

The gene calls are TRBV7-9 and TRBJ2-1; no firm D call. Germline V CDR1 and CDR2: SEHNR, FQNEAQ (reference sequence). This CDR3 is built from 19 residues. With 1 base removed from V and 6 bases from J, the gap between germline ends came to 25 bases. DNA for the CDR3: TGTGCCAGCAGCTTAGGGAATTTGGGGTCGTCTCAGCGCCCCAATGAGCAGTTCTTC. It codes for CASSLGNLGSSQRPNEQFF.

CDR3 loop: CASSVRGNEQFF. The CDR3 DNA is TGTGCCAGCAGTGTGCGGGGCAATGAGCAGTTCTTC. The rearrangement joins TRBV2 to TRBJ2-1; D possibly corresponds to TRBD2 (6 bases). The germline V and J ends were trimmed by 4 bases and 6 bases, with 7 bases remaining between them. The CDR3 is made up of 12 amino acids. The V gene's germline CDR1 is SNHLY and CDR2 FYNNEI.

The chain employs TRBV30 and TRBJ2-1, with TRBD2 matching 13 bases. The junction had 2 bases not matched to a gene; V was cut back by 6 bases and J by 6 bases. The CDR3 loop spans 13 amino acids. CDR1 and CDR2 from the germline V gene are GTSNPN and SVGIG (reference sequence). CDR3 residues: CACRLAGGNEQFF. CDR3 bases: TGTGCCTGCAGACTAGCGGGAGGCAATGAGCAGTTCTTC.

This clone was observed a few times. The rearrangement links TRBV15 to TRBJ1-4; D uncertain. CDR1 and CDR2 (germline): LNHNV, YYDKDF (reference sequence). Trimming took 1 base from V and 7 from J, leaving 7 bases between them. This CDR3 region has 13 residues. CDR3 loop: CATSRVPSEKLFF. The CDR3 coding sequence is TGTGCCACCAGCAGAGTTCCTAGTGAAAAACTGTTTTTT.

V and J are TRBV30 and TRBJ1-5; a weak D match, TRBD1 (6 bases). V was trimmed by 2 bases and J by 7 bases, leaving 12 bases between them. CDR1 and CDR2 from the germline V gene are GTSNPN and SVGIG (reference sequence). The CDR3 runs 13 residues. CDR3 region: CAWSPQGNQPQHF. CDR3 coding DNA: TGTGCCTGGAGTCCCCAGGGGAACCAGCCCCAGCATTTT.

The chain links TRBV12-3 or TRBV12-4 to TRBJ1-1, with D possibly matching TRBD1 (5 bases). Trimming removed 6 bases at V and 6 bases at J, with 11 bases between. The CDR3 is made up of 12 amino acids. This CDR3 is CASRGEVPEAFF. DNA for the CDR3: TGTGCCAGCAGGGGGGAGGTCCCTGAAGCTTTCTTT.

The count of this clone is one. This chain links TRBV2 with TRBJ2-1; 11 nucleotides agree with TRBD2. Germline V lookup: CDR1 SNHLY, CDR2 FYNNEI. The CDR3 totals 16 residues. V trimming: 4 bases; J trimming: 9 bases; junction bases outside the gene matches: 11. The CDR3 DNA reads as TGTGCCAGCAGTGTAACTAGCGGGAGTCGGGGCATTGAGCAGTTCTTC. Protein sequence: CASSVTSGSRGIEQFF.

The V and J genes are TRBV11-3 and TRBJ2-7; no firm D call. V shed 1 base and J shed 6 bases, with 13 bases lying between them. Germline CDR1 reads SGHNT; CDR2 reads YENEEA. The CDR3 has 14 amino acids. For the CDR3, the DNA is TGTGCCAGCAGCTTAGTTGGGCTTTCAGGCGAGCAGTACTTC. Translation: CASSLVGLSGEQYF.

The chain has TRBV5-1 and TRBJ1-2, with a tentative D call TRBD1 (5 bases). From germline, CDR1 is SGHRS and CDR2 YFSETQ. Trimming cost V 3 bases and J 0 bases, with 12 bases left between them. The CDR3 totals 15 residues. Written as DNA, the CDR3 is TGCGCCAGCAGCTCATCCGGGACCGCTAACTATGGCTACACCTTC. Translated: CASSSSGTANYGYTF.

The chain is built from TRBV6-1 and TRBJ2-3; either TRBD1 or TRBD2 may supply D (6 bases each). CDR1 and CDR2 from the germline V gene are MNHNS and SASEGT. The CDR3 has 16 residues. The V gene lost 2 bases and the J gene lost 2 bases, with 14 bases spanning the gap. Written as DNA, the CDR3 is TGTGCCAGCAGTGAATGGGGGGCCTTGGACACAGATACGCAGTATTTT. This gives the protein CASSEWGALDTDTQYF.

The gene calls are TRBV2 and TRBJ2-5; the D gene is possibly TRBD2 (5 bases). This CDR3 has 14 residues. CDR1 is SNHLY, CDR2 FYNNEI, per germline. Deletions cut 6 bases from V and 4 bases from J, with 15 bases between. The CDR3 DNA follows: TGTGCCAGCAGCCAGGCCCTACGGGGAGAGACCCAGTACTTC. This encodes CASSQALRGETQYF.

The rearrangement joins TRBV13 to TRBJ2-3; 10 bases map to TRBD2. From germline, CDR1 is PRHDT and CDR2 FYEKMQ (reference sequence). This CDR3 comprises 16 residues. Trimming at V came to 5 bases and at J to 1 base, leaving 6 bases not matched to a gene. CDR3 coding DNA: TGTGCCAGCAGCCCACGTGGGACTAGCGGCACAGATACGCAGTATTTT. It encodes CASSPRGTSGTDTQYF.

This clone appeared a few times. This chain uses TRBV4-3 with TRBJ2-1; the match to TRBD1 covers 7 bases. With V trimmed by 0 bases and J by 7 bases, 9 bases remained unmatched. The germline V gene encodes CDR1 LGHNA and CDR2 YSLEER. The CDR3 spans 16 residues. CDR3 in amino acids: CASSQDGTVTINEQFF. In nucleotides, the CDR3 is TGCGCCAGCAGCCAAGATGGGACAGTGACTATTAATGAGCAGTTCTTC.

The V gene is TRBV9, the J gene TRBJ2-1; a possible D gene is TRBD1 (6 bases). Trimming took 2 bases from V and 6 from J, leaving 12 bases between them. Per germline, CDR1 SGDLS and CDR2 YYNGEE. The CDR3 loop spans 14 amino acids. The CDR3 protein is CASSVSNRVNEQFF. The CDR3 DNA reads TGTGCCAGCAGCGTCTCGAACAGGGTCAATGAGCAGTTCTTC.

V is TRBV6-5 and J is TRBJ1-1; D is unresolved. With 0 bases removed from V and 13 bases from J, the gap between germline ends came to 9 bases. CDR1 and CDR2 from the germline V gene are MNHEY and SVGAGI. The CDR3 spans 11 residues. The CDR3 spells CASSYSSRLFF. The CDR3 coding sequence is TGTGCCAGCAGTTACTCGAGTAGGCTTTTCTTT.

This rearrangement joins TRBV9 to TRBJ2-3; no clear D gene. The CDR3 totals 15 residues. Per germline, CDR1 SGDLS and CDR2 YYNGEE. With 1 base removed from V and 0 bases from J, the gap between germline ends came to 9 bases. The CDR3 here is CASSVTAVSTDTQYF. The DNA for the CDR3 is TGTGCCAGCAGCGTAACAGCTGTTAGCACAGATACGCAGTATTTT. The whole variable domain, remainder taken from reference TRBV9 and TRBJ2-3, is DSGVTQTPKHLITATGQRVTLRCSPRSGDLSVYWYQQSLDQGLQFLIQYYNGEERAKGNILERFSAQQFPDLHSELNLSSLELGDSALYFCASSVTAVSTDTQYFGPGTRLTVL.

This clone was detected only once. This chain uses TRBV21-1 with TRBJ2-1; the table's D call, TRBD1, was not checked against the DNA. TRBV21-1 is shown as a pseudogene. The CDR3 spans 18 residues. The CDR3 loop is CASSKVMGNTGSRNEQFF. CDR3 bases: TGTGCCAGCAGCAAAGTAATGGGGAATACAGGGTCTCGCAATGAGCAGTTCTTC.

The chain carries TRBV5-1 and TRBJ2-7; TRBD2 matches at 10 bases. CDR3 size: 17 residues. Germline values: CDR1 SGHRS, CDR2 YFSETQ. V lost 0 bases and J lost 7; bases outside the gene matches: 13. The CDR3 is CASSLADQLAGTTEQYF. The CDR3 region has the DNA TGCGCCAGCAGCTTGGCCGACCAACTAGCGGGAACAACTGAGCAGTACTTC.

The chain couples TRBV12-5 to TRBJ1-2; 11 bases fit TRBD1. Germline-derived CDR1 and CDR2 are LGHNT and FRNRAP. V lost 1 base and J lost 3; bases outside the gene matches: 13. CDR3 length: 19 amino acids. This CDR3 is CASGLGTPGQGGLDYGYTF. As DNA, the CDR3 is TGTGCTAGTGGTTTGGGTACCCCGGGACAGGGGGGATTGGACTATGGCTACACCTTC.

This clone was detected a few times. This chain uses TRBV12-3 or TRBV12-4 with TRBJ1-2, with unresolved D. The V end lost 1 base, the J end lost 5 bases, and 8 bases lay between the germline ends. The CDR3 is 13 amino acids. The CDR3 reads CASSLERGYGYTF. CDR3 DNA: TGTGCCAGCAGTTTAGAAAGAGGGTATGGCTACACCTTC.